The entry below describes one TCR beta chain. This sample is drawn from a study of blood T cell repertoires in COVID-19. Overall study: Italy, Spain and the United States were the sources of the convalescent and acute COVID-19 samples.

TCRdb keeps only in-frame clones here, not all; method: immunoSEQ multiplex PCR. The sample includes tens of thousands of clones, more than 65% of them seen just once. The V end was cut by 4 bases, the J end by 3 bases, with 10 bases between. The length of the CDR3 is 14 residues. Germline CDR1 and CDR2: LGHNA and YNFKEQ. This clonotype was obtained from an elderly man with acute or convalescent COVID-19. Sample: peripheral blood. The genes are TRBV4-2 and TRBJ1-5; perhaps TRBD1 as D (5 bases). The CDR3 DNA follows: TGTGCCAGCAGCCTAGCAGGGATCAATCAGCCCCAGCATTTT. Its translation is CASSLAGINQPQHF.